This T cell receptor beta chain was identified in a study of cytomegalovirus exposure and HLA in healthy donors. The CDR3 spans 17 residues. Trimming took 3 bases from V and 4 from J; bases not matched to a gene: 8. The germline V gene has CDR1 MDHEN and CDR2 SYDVKM. PCR used 60 Vbeta primers and 13 Jbeta primers. TCRdb keeps only in-frame clones here, not all; method: immunoSEQ multiplex PCR. The table records some 140,000 clones, over 50% of them present only once. Source material: PBMCs. This sequence joins TRBV28 and TRBJ2-1; 11 bases map to TRBD2. This clonotype originated in a human donor in good health. CDR3: CASSLPPTSGTYNEQFF. The CDR3 DNA is TGTGCCAGCAGTTTGCCGCCGACTAGCGGGACTTACAATGAGCAGTTCTTC.